This TCR beta chain was recovered during a study of blood T cells in healthy people across ages. Study-level background: Per two T cells, about one barcoded beta molecule was captured through template switching.

Then a second PCR, running roughly 6 to 11 cycles, was carried out with a sample-barcoded 5' primer and a J-beta primer mix. From the 5' RACE reads, TCRdb called clonotypes with MiXCR, one entry per CDR3 protein. The sample carries about 1.5 million distinct CDR3 sequences, roughly 43% recorded once. The sequence came from a woman under 30 in good health. Sequencing used blood.

In DNA, the CDR3 is TGTGCCATCAGTGATGAGCGGGGACGGGTATACGAGCAGTACTTC. It is translated as CAISDERGRVYEQYF. The chain links TRBV10-3 to TRBJ2-7; 7 nucleotides align to TRBD2. Germline V lookup: CDR1 ENHRY, CDR2 SYGVKD. The CDR3 runs to 15 residues. V shed 3 bases and J 4 bases; nucleotides not matched to a gene: 9.